This T cell receptor (beta chain) was documented in a study of T cell responses to AZD1222 COVID-19 vaccine. Germline CDR1 is MNHEY and CDR2 is SVGAGI. Trimming shortened V by 0 bases and J by 7 bases, and 10 bases separated the two germline ends. The CDR3 loop spans 15 amino acids. Findings and caveats of the study: In a largely white British group with more females than males, clonal diversity was possibly underestimated.

Doses given second, at about 4 or about 12 weeks, were pooled. With regard to this clone: What it binds is not known.

The method was immunoSEQ multiplex PCR; TCRdb's version includes in-frame clones alone and lacks a portion of them. The table has 100,000 to 130,000 clones, 80% to 95% seen once. The receptor's source is an adult who received the AZD1222 COVID-19 vaccine. The rearrangement links TRBV6-5 to TRBJ1-6; TRBD1 is a possible D gene (6 bases). This sample comprised peripheral blood, obtained 28 days after the second AZD1222 dose. The CDR3 coding sequence is TGTGCCAGCAGTTACTCCAGGGGCGGAAATTCACCCCTCCACTTT. Its translation: CASSYSRGGNSPLHF.